This passage covers 2 T cell receptor beta chains from one sample sequenced in a study of T cells in Graves' hyperthyroidism and ophthalmopathy. RNA transcripts yielded amplified TCR beta CDR3 regions. HTBI primers drove first-round RT-PCR of the TCR CDR3. TCRdb re-called the multiplex PCR reads through MiXCR, storing one row per CDR3 protein. The sample records hundreds of thousands of distinct CDR3 sequences, approximately 15% being singletons. The sample consisted of blood. These receptors were taken from a woman between 18 and 29 years old with Graves' hyperthyroidism.

A few counts support this clonotype. The V call is TRBV9, the J call TRBJ2-7; 9 bases fit TRBD1. CDR3 size: 15 residues. With 0 bases clipped from V and 3 bases from J, the junction kept 4 bases outside the gene matches. In germline, CDR1 is SGDLS, CDR2 YYNGEE. The DNA of the CDR3 is TGTGCCAGCAGCGTAGGGGGACAGGGTTACTACGAGCAGTACTTC. This codes for CASSVGGQGYYEQYF.

This sequence joins TRBV7-8 and TRBJ2-1; 12 bases match TRBD2. CDR3 length: 18 residues. Germline CDR1 and CDR2: SGHVS and FQNEAQ. J lost 7 bases, V lost 0 bases, and 10 bases had no gene match. The CDR3 coding sequence is TGTGCCAGCAGCTTAGCGCGGCTAGCGGGAGGGCCGTGGAATGAGCAGTTCTTC. This encodes CASSLARLAGGPWNEQFF.